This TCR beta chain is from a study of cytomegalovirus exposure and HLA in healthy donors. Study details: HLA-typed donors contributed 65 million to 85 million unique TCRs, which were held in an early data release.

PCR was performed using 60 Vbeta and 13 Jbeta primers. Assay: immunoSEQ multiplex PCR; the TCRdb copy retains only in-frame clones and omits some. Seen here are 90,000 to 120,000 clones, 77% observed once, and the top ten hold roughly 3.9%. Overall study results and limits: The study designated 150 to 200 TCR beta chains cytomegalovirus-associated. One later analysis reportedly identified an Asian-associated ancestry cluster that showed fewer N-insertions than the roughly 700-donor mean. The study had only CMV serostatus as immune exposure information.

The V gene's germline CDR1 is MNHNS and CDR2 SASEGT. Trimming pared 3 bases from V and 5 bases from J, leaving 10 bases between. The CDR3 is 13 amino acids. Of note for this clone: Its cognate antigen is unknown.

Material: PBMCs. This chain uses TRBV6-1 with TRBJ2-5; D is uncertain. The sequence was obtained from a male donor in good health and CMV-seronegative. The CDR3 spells CASSDSIVETQYF. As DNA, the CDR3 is TGTGCCAGCAGTGACTCTATCGTGGAGACCCAGTACTTC.